This passage covers 25 T cell receptor beta chains from one sample sequenced in a study of blood T cells in healthy people across ages. Then a second PCR, running roughly 7 to 12 cycles, was carried out with a sample-barcoded 5' primer and a J-beta primer mix. TCRdb fed the 5' RACE reads into MiXCR, producing one record per CDR3 protein. The sample has 1.4 million to 1.5 million distinct CDR3 sequences, 42% seen once. Sample: blood. These receptors were collected from a woman aged 18-35 years in good health.

The J gene is TRBJ2-2, the V gene TRBV10-3; no clear D. The germline CDR1 and CDR2 sequences are ENHRY and SYGVKD. V was cut by 3 bases and J by 1 base, with 6 bases left in between. The CDR3 contains 14 residues. The CDR3 loop is CAISESVNTGELFF. The CDR3 DNA reads TGTGCCATCAGTGAATCGGTGAACACCGGGGAGCTGTTTTTT.

Turning to this clonotype: The DNA is left out, because the CDR3 cannot be placed on it with certainty; the CDR3 is given as TCRdb lists it. The CDR3 reads CASSLGMGFVTDTQYF. The chain is built from TRBV12-3 or TRBV12-4 and TRBJ2-3. The CDR3 is 16 amino acids in total, end residues counted.

With regard to this clonotype: The junction shows a germline mismatch at one end, possibly a read error. The chain carries TRBV12-3 or TRBV12-4 and TRBJ2-4; D is unresolved. The CDR3 sequence is 14 residues long. For the CDR3, the DNA is TGTGCCAGCAGTTTCGGAAAAAACAAAAACAGTCAGTACTTC. Translated, it gives CASSFGKNKNSQYF.

The V gene is TRBV29-1, the J gene TRBJ1-2, with 8 positions matching TRBD1. The V gene's germline CDR1 is SQVTM and CDR2 ANQGSEA. The CDR3 sequence is 14 residues long. V dropped 4 bases and J dropped 5; count of bases not matched to a gene: 9. Here the CDR3 reads CSVGSGTGNYGYTF. CDR3 in DNA: TGCAGCGTTGGCTCCGGGACAGGCAATTATGGCTACACCTTC.

This sequence joins TRBV4-1 and TRBJ2-5, with D perhaps TRBD2 (5 bases). V was clipped by 2 bases and J by 11 bases, with 21 bases between them. The CDR3 spans 15 residues. Germline V gives CDR1 MGHRA, CDR2 YSYEKL. The DNA for the CDR3 is TGCGCCAGCAGCCAACTAGCCGTCCCCTACAATGAGCAGTACTTC. Translated: CASSQLAVPYNEQYF.

The chain employs TRBV4-1 and TRBJ2-5, with D perhaps TRBD2 (5 bases). With 1 base removed from V and 9 bases from J, the gap between germline ends came to 18 bases. This CDR3 has 15 amino acids. Germline CDR1 is MGHRA and CDR2 is YSYEKL. CDR3 sequence (DNA): TGCGCCAGCAGCCAAGGACGAGGGCAGGAGGAGGCCCAGTACTTC. Translating it yields CASSQGRGQEEAQYF.

The chain combines TRBV2 with TRBJ2-7; weak D call: TRBD2 (6 bases). Looked up from germline, CDR1 is SNHLY and CDR2 is FYNNEI. The CDR3 covers 15 residues. V lost 6 bases to trimming and J lost 0 bases, with 15 bases between them. The CDR3: CASRGGAASSYEQYF. CDR3 nucleotides: TGTGCCAGCAGGGGAGGAGCGGCGAGCTCCTACGAGCAGTACTTC.

V is TRBV20-1 and J is TRBJ2-7; 7 bases match TRBD1. The junction had 7 bases not matched to a gene; V was cut back by 2 bases and J by 3 bases. This CDR3 has 14 amino acids. Germline CDR1 and CDR2: DFQATT and SNEGSKA (reference sequence). CDR3 coding DNA: TGCAGTGCTAGAAACCGGGACAGCCACTACGAGCAGTACTTC. It translates to CSARNRDSHYEQYF.

This rearrangement joins TRBV5-1 to TRBJ1-2; 8 bases line up with TRBD1. Germline V gene data show CDR1 as SGHRS and CDR2 as YFSETQ. The CDR3 runs 17 residues. V lost 4 bases, J lost 4 bases, and 15 bases stayed unmatched. CDR3 loop: CASSPGTGAPPLYGYTF. The DNA for the CDR3 is TGCGCCAGCAGCCCGGGGACAGGCGCGCCCCCCCTCTATGGCTACACCTTC.

The J gene is TRBJ2-5, the V gene TRBV20-1; D gene unclear. The DNA end lines up better with TRBJ2-7; the J call may be wrong. Germline V gene sequence: CDR1 DFQATT, CDR2 SNEGSKA (reference sequence). The CDR3 sequence is 13 residues long. CDR3 residues: CSASSPLSYEQYF. The CDR3 DNA reads TGCAGTGCCTCCTCCCCGCTCTCCTACGAGCAGTACTTC.

Worth noting for this clonotype: A read error may produce the germline difference seen at one junction end. V usage is TRBV12-3 or TRBV12-4 and J usage is TRBJ1-3; 10 nucleotides agree with TRBD1. This CDR3 contains 15 residues. In DNA form, the CDR3 reads TGCGCCAGCAGCTTGGGGACAGGGGCTGGAAACACCATATATTTT. Translated, it gives CASSLGTGAGNTIYF.

Comments on this clonotype: The final CDR3 position lacks the conserved phenylalanine or tryptophan, pointing to a likely read error. This chain joins TRBV5-6 and TRBJ2-1, with a weak D call TRBD2 (5 bases). Per the germline V gene, CDR1 is SGHDT and CDR2 is YYEEEE. This CDR3 has 15 residues. Trimming took off 4 bases at V and 3 bases at J, with 14 bases between the two ends. The CDR3 DNA reads TGTGCCAGCAGCGCGAGCGGTCTCGTCTACAATGAGCAGTTCCTC. It is translated as CASSASGLVYNEQFL.

This chain uses TRBV6-5 with TRBJ2-7; D not resolved. The V end lost 6 bases, the J end lost 2 bases, and 8 bases lay between the germline ends. The CDR3 is 12 amino acids. CDR1 and CDR2 (germline): MNHEY, SVGAGI. The CDR3: CASSSQTYEQYF. For the CDR3, the DNA is TGTGCCAGCAGCTCACAGACCTACGAGCAGTACTTC.

V is TRBV3-1 and J is TRBJ2-5; no firm D call. CDR3 length equals 14 residues. Per the germline V gene, CDR1 is LGHDT and CDR2 is YNNKEL (reference sequence). Trimming left V 1 base short and J 5 bases short, with 11 bases between. CDR3 in amino acids: CASSQGRVAETQYF. The CDR3 bases are TGTGCCAGCAGCCAAGGCCGGGTAGCCGAGACCCAGTACTTC.

The chain carries TRBV29-1 and TRBJ2-1; D call uncertain. The assigned J gene may be wrong: the sequence end matches TRBJ2-7 better. The germline gives CDR1 SQVTM, CDR2 ANQGSEA. The CDR3 consists of 14 residues. CDR3 protein: CSVHSLLSYNEQYF. CDR3 nucleotides: TGCAGCGTGCACAGCCTTCTCTCCTACAATGAGCAGTACTTC.

The chain joins TRBV24-1 to TRBJ2-2; 7 bases match TRBD1. Germline trimming cut 4 bases from V and 2 bases from J; bases unmatched to any gene: 6. Germline assignment: CDR1 KGHDR and CDR2 SFDVKD. CDR3 length: 16 residues. CDR3 in amino acids: CATSEPTGSNTGELFF. CDR3 in DNA: TGTGCCACCAGTGAACCGACAGGGAGTAACACCGGGGAGCTGTTTTTT.

The V gene is TRBV9, the J gene TRBJ2-1; D could derive from TRBD1 or TRBD2 (5 bases each). V lost 3 bases and J 4 bases, leaving 14 bases between the germline ends. Germline V gives CDR1 SGDLS, CDR2 YYNGEE. This CDR3 spans 15 amino acids. Here the CDR3 DNA reads TGTGCCAGCAGCGCCGGGGCAGGACGTTACAATGAGCAGTTCTTC. This sequence encodes CASSAGAGRYNEQFF.

The rearrangement joins TRBV5-6 to TRBJ2-5; 7 positions agree with TRBD1. Germline V gene lookup returns CDR1 SGHDT and CDR2 YYEEEE. V trimming: 2 bases; J trimming: 5 bases; junction bases outside the gene matches: 9. The CDR3 contains 15 residues. The chain's CDR3 is CASSFRQGNLETQYF. The DNA for the CDR3 is TGTGCCAGCAGCTTCCGACAGGGTAATCTGGAGACCCAGTACTTC.

The chain combines TRBV7-9 with TRBJ2-3; D is possibly TRBD2 (7 bases). With 4 bases removed from V and 3 bases from J, the gap between germline ends came to 11 bases. CDR3 length: 14 amino acids. Germline CDR1 reads SEHNR; CDR2 reads FQNEAQ (reference sequence). The CDR3 DNA sequence: TGTGCCAGCAGCTCTGAGGGGGGGACAGATACGCAGTATTTT. It yields the protein CASSSEGGTDTQYF.

This clonotype was seen a handful of times. The chain links TRBV3-1 to TRBJ2-7; D unclear. Trimming removed 4 bases at V and 1 base at J, with 14 bases between. The CDR3 covers 15 residues. CDR1 is LGHDT, CDR2 YNNKEL, per germline (reference sequence). CDR3 protein: CASSPTVASSYEQYF. The CDR3 DNA reads TGTGCCAGCAGCCCTACAGTAGCTTCTTCCTACGAGCAGTACTTC.

The chain uses TRBV14 and TRBJ1-1; D is unresolved. This CDR3 spans 15 amino acids. Trimming removed 4 bases from V and 4 bases from J, with 16 bases in between. Germline V gene lookup returns CDR1 SGHDN and CDR2 FVKESK. DNA for the CDR3: TGTGCCAGCAGCCCTCCCCTCGGAGCTTTCACTGAAGCTTTCTTT. Translated: CASSPPLGAFTEAFF. Based on the CDR3 plus reference TRBV14 and TRBJ1-1, the full variable domain is EAGVTQFPSHSVIEKGQTVTLRCDPISGHDNLYWYRRVMGKEIKFLLHFVKESKQDESGMPNNRFLAERTGGTYSTLKVQPAELEDSGVYFCASSPPLGAFTEAFFGQGTRLTVV.

V gene TRBV15 combines with J gene TRBJ1-2, with D unclear. V was trimmed by 0 bases and J by 8 bases, leaving 4 bases between them. There are 11 residues in the CDR3. In germline, CDR1 is LNHNV, CDR2 YYDKDF (reference sequence). Here the CDR3 DNA reads TGTGCCACCAGCAGAGACTTGGGCTACACCTTC. Residues: CATSRDLGYTF.

This chain joins TRBV6-1 and TRBJ2-4; possible D gene TRBD2, 5 bases. The germline gives CDR1 MNHNS, CDR2 SASEGT. V lost 7 bases and J 5 bases, leaving 21 bases between the germline ends. This CDR3 region has 16 residues. CDR3 amino acids: CASILHLAGSENIQYF. In DNA form, the CDR3 reads TGTGCCAGCATTCTTCACCTAGCTGGGTCGGAAAACATTCAGTACTTC.

This clonotype showed up just a few times. The chain couples TRBV29-1 to TRBJ2-7; D possibly uses TRBD1 or TRBD2 (6 bases each). Germline loops: CDR1 SQVTM, CDR2 ANQGSEA. This CDR3 region has 11 residues. The CDR3 DNA follows: TGCAGTAGGGGGGTCGGGAATGAGCAGTACTTC. This codes for CSRGVGNEQYF.

The chain joins TRBV20-1 to TRBJ2-4; possible D gene TRBD1, 6 bases. Germline CDR1 reads DFQATT; CDR2 reads SNEGSKA (reference sequence). V was pared by 0 bases and J by 2 bases, with 14 bases between. This CDR3 has 16 residues. CDR3 bases: TGCAGTGCTAGAGATCCGACAGGAGTGTCCAAAAACATTCAGTACTTC. Residues: CSARDPTGVSKNIQYF.